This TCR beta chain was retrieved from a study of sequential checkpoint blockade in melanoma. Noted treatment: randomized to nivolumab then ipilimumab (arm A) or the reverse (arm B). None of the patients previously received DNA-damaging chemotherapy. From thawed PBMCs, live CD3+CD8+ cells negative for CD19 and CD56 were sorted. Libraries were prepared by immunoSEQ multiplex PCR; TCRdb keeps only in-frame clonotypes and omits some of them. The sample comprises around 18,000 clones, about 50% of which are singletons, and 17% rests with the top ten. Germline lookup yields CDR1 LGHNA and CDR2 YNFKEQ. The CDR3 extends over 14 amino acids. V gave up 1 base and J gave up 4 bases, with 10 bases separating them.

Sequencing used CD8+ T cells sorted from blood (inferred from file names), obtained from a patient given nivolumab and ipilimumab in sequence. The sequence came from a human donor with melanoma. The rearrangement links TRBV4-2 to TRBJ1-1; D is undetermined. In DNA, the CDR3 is TGTGCCAGCAGCCAAGTGCTAGAAGTCACTGAAGCTTTCTTT. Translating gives CASSQVLEVTEAFF.